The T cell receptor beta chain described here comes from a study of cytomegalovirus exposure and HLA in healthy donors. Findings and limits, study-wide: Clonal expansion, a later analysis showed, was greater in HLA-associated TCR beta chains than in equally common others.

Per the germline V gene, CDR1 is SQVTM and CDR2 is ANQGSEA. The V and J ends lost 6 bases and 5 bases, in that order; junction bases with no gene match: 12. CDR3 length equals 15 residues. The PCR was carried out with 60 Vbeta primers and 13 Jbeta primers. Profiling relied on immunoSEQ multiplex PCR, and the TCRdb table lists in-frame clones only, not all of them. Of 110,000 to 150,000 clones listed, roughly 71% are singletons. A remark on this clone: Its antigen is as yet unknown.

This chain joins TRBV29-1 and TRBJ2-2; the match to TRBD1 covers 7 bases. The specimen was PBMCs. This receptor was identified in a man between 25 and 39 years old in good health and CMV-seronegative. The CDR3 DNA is TGCAGCGTCAGAGGGATAGGGGGCGCGACCGGGGAGCTGTTTTTT. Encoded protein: CSVRGIGGATGELFF.